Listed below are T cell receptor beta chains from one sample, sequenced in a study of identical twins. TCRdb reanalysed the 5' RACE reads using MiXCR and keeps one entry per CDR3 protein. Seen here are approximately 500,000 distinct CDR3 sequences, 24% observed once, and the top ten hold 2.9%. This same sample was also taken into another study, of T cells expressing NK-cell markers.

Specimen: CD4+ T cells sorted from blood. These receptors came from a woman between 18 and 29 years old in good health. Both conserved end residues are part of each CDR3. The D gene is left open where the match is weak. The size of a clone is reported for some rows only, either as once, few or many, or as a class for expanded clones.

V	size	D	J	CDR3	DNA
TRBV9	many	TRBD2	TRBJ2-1	CASSPRGSGNGEQFF	TGTGCCAGCAGCCCCCGGGGTAGCGGGAATGGTGAGCAGTTCTTC
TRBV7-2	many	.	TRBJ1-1	CASRLRQNTEAFF	TGTGCCAGCAGGTTGCGACAGAACACTGAAGCTTTCTTT
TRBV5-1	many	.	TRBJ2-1	CASSLAEDLNYNEQFF	TGCGCCAGCAGCTTGGCCGAGGACTTAAACTACAATGAGCAGTTCTTC
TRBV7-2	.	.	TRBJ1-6	CASSLWQDSPLHF	TGTGCCAGCAGCTTATGGCAGGACTCACCCCTCCACTTT
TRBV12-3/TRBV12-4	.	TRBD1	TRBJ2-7	CASSPRDRGTYEQYF	TGTGCCAGCTCCCCCCGGGACAGGGGAACCTACGAGCAGTACTTC
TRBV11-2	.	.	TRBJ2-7	CASSFAPDSLVEQYF	TGTGCCAGCAGCTTTGCCCCGGACTCCCTCGTCGAGCAGTACTTC
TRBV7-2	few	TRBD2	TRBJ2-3	CASSPRVAGYTDTQYF	TGTGCCAGCAGCCCGCGGGTAGCGGGGTATACAGATACGCAGTATTTT
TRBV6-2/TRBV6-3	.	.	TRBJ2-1	CASNLVPDYNEQFF	TGTGCCAGCAATTTAGTCCCTGACTACAATGAGCAGTTCTTC
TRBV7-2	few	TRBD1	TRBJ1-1	CASSLVLGTDNEAFF	TGTGCCAGCAGCTTAGTTTTGGGGACAGACAACGAAGCTTTCTTT
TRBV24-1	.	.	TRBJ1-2	CATSASGLGGYTF	TGTGCCACCAGTGCCTCCGGGCTGGGAGGCTACACCTTC
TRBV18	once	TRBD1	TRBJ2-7	CASSPGQEPYEQYF	TGTGCCAGCTCACCAGGACAGGAGCCCTACGAGCAGTACTTC
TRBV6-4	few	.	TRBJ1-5	CASSDTQGPTGPQHF	TGTGCCAGCAGTGACACACAGGGCCCAACCGGGCCCCAGCATTTT
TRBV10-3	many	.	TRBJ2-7	CAISVGGYEQYF	TGTGCCATCAGTGTGGGGGGCTACGAGCAGTACTTC
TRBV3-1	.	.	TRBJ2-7	CASSPFEGGSPYF	TGTGCCAGCAGCCCCTTTGAAGGAGGGAGTCCGTACTTC
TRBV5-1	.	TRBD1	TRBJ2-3	CASSYATGGESDTQYF	TGCGCCAGCAGCTACGCGACAGGGGGCGAGAGCGATACGCAGTATTTT
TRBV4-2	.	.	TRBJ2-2	CASSQDGRSDTGELFF	TGTGCCAGCAGCCAAGATGGGAGGTCCGACACCGGGGAGCTGTTTTTT
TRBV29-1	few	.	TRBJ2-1	CSVVRGTEQFF	TGCAGCGTTGTAAGGGGGACTGAGCAGTTCTTC
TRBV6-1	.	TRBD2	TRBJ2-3	CASTSGGADTDTQYF	TGTGCCAGCACTAGCGGGGGGGCCGACACAGATACGCAGTATTTT
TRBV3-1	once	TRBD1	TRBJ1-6	CASSPSTGMNSPLHF	TGTGCCAGCAGTCCGTCGACAGGGATGAATTCACCCCTCCACTTT
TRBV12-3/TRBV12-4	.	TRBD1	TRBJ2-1	CASSLARGAGDSYNEQFF	TGTGCCAGCAGTTTAGCTAGGGGTGCAGGGGACAGTTACAATGAGCAGTTCTTC
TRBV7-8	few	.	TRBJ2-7	CASSFRTYHEQYF	TGTGCCAGCAGCTTTCGTACATACCACGAGCAGTACTTC
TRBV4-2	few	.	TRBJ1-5	CASSQGLRREPQHF	TGTGCCAGCAGCCAAGGTCTACGTCGTGAGCCCCAGCATTTT
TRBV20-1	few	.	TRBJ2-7	CSALLRYEQYF	TGCAGTGCCCTCTTACGCTACGAGCAGTACTTC
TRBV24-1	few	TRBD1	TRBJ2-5	CATSDSRQGVETQYF	TGTGCCACCAGTGATTCCAGACAGGGTGTTGAGACCCAGTACTTC
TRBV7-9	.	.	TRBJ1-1	CASSLVDGRGTEAFF	TGTGCCAGCAGCTTAGTGGACGGGCGGGGCACTGAAGCTTTCTTT
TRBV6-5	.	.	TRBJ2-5	CASSYSPGRQETQYF	TGTGCCAGCAGTTATTCTCCGGGACGCCAAGAGACCCAGTACTTC
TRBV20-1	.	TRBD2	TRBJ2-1	CSARLTGRRSYNEQFF	TGCAGTGCTAGACTAACCGGGAGGCGATCGTACAATGAGCAGTTCTTC
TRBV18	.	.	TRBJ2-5	CASSPRPRETQYF	TGTGCCAGCTCACCCCGACCGCGGGAGACCCAGTACTTC
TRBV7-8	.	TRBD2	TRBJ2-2	CASSSDASGGLNTGELFF	TGTGCCAGCAGCTCTGATGCTAGCGGGGGCCTTAACACCGGGGAGCTGTTTTTT